This entry lists 4 T cell receptor beta chains sequenced from one sample in a study of cytomegalovirus exposure and HLA in healthy donors (dated by TCRdb to 2016 to 2017). Library creation used the immunoSEQ multiplex PCR assay. For the multiplex PCR, a mixture combining 60 forward primers for TCR Vbeta segments and 13 reverse primers for TCR Jbeta segments was used. TCRdb took this table from immuneACCESS and kept in-frame rearrangements with V and J called. Such tables lack part of the clones; where checked against another copy, unresolved V genes explain under half of the gap, and the rest is unexplained. For this sample there are tens of thousands of clones; 75% to 85% appear just once. The biggest ten clones account for approximately 1.9% of the sample. What was sequenced was PBMCs. These receptors were collected from a woman in her 30s in good health and CMV-seronegative.

The J gene is TRBJ2-2, the V gene TRBV27; TRBD2 matches at 7 bases. This CDR3 region has 16 residues. Germline trimming cut 1 base from V and 5 bases from J; bases unmatched to any gene: 7. From germline, CDR1 is MNHEY and CDR2 SMNVEV (reference sequence). CDR3 residues: CASSLWAGDTTGELFF. The DNA for the CDR3 is TGTGCCAGCAGTTTATGGGCGGGAGATACGACCGGGGAGCTGTTTTTT.

DNA for the CDR3: TGTGCCAGCAGCCGACTAGCGGGAGGGCGGGGAGAGACCCAGTACTTC. Its translation: CASSRLAGGRGETQYF. The rearrangement uses TRBV27 and TRBJ2-5; 14 positions agree with TRBD2. Germline assignment: CDR1 MNHEY and CDR2 SMNVEV (reference sequence). The trim removed 6 bases at V and 4 bases at J, leaving 7 bases unmatched. The CDR3 totals 16 residues.

V gene TRBV10-3 combines with J gene TRBJ2-1; 9 nucleotides align to TRBD2. There are 15 residues in the CDR3. V shed 3 bases, J shed 8 bases, and the junction held 8 bases outside the gene matches. Germline V gene data show CDR1 as ENHRY and CDR2 as SYGVKD. The CDR3 coding sequence is TGTGCCATCAGTGATGTGCGGGAGGGCCTCGATGAGCAGTTCTTC. Encoded protein: CAISDVREGLDEQFF.

The chain carries TRBV7-9 and TRBJ2-3, with 7 positions matching TRBD2. The CDR3 sequence is 18 residues long. Germline CDR1 reads SEHNR; CDR2 reads FQNEAQ (reference sequence). J gave up 4 bases and V 3 bases, and 16 bases lay outside the gene matches. The CDR3 region is CASSFVAGDRTRADTQYF. In nucleotides, the CDR3 is TGTGCCAGCAGCTTTGTGGCGGGGGACCGGACTAGGGCAGATACGCAGTATTTT.